The source of this T cell receptor beta chain is a study of PD-L1 blockade in urothelial cancer. At the level of the study: Patients' atezolizumab regimen, 1,200 mg intravenously every 3 weeks, began at some point between 2014 and 2015.

Time point denoted: pretreatment peripheral blood. Urothelial carcinoma affected the patients, and it was locally advanced or metastatic. Libraries were prepared by immunoSEQ multiplex PCR; TCRdb keeps only in-frame clonotypes and omits some of them. The data show 35,000 to 50,000 clones, with more than 75% seen just once and about 17% held by the top ten. This clone was seen only once. The sample consisted of PBMCs, taken around atezolizumab (anti-PD-L1) treatment. This receptor was taken from a man in his sixties with urothelial cancer.

CDR3 loop: CASFKTGPYNEQFF. DNA for the CDR3: TGTGCCAGCTTTAAGACAGGGCCTTACAATGAGCAGTTCTTC. The chain links TRBV18 to TRBJ2-1, with 7 bases fitting TRBD1. The CDR3 is 14 amino acids. V lost 7 bases, J lost 4 bases, and 7 bases stayed unmatched. From germline, CDR1 is KGHSH and CDR2 LQKENI.